Listed here are 21 T cell receptor beta chains from one sample, sequenced in a study of metastatic and nonmetastatic thyroid tumors. Thyroid surgery was preceded by no treatment in any patient. TCRdb re-called the PCR reads with MiXCR. The table lists 11,000 to 15,000 clones, around 29% of them singletons, with about 19% in the top ten. Sequencing was performed on tumor tissue. The origin of the receptors is a female donor with papillary thyroid cancer or a benign thyroid nodule (not recorded which). Some clones in this sample may be carry-over from other donors' samples.

This clone is labeled medium-sized. The chain carries TRBV19 and TRBJ2-1; 9 bases are a match to TRBD1. V shed 5 bases and J 9 bases; nucleotides not matched to a gene: 11. Per the germline V gene, CDR1 is LNHDA and CDR2 is SQIVND (reference sequence). The CDR3 sequence is 15 residues long. CDR3 residues: CASSLRDRAPIEQFF. Written as DNA, the CDR3 is TGTGCCAGTAGTCTCCGGGACAGGGCCCCAATTGAGCAGTTCTTC.

The DNA for the CDR3 is TGTGCCAGTAGGACAGTACGGGGGACTAGTGATAATGAGCAGTTCTTC. The encoded protein is CASRTVRGTSDNEQFF. The chain links TRBV19 to TRBJ2-1; 8 bases map to TRBD2. This CDR3 contains 16 residues. V trimming: 6 bases; J trimming: 7 bases; junction bases outside the gene matches: 14. The germline V gene has CDR1 LNHDA and CDR2 SQIVND (reference sequence).

In DNA form, the CDR3 reads TGCAGTGCTAGATCCTCGACCGCTACGGGAACTGAAGCTTTCTTT. Amino acid sequence: CSARSSTATGTEAFF. The chain recombines TRBV20-1 with TRBJ1-1; D uncertain. Deletions cut 2 bases from V and 5 bases from J, with 18 bases between. Germline V gene sequence: CDR1 DFQATT, CDR2 SNEGSKA (reference sequence). CDR3 length: 15 residues.

This clone was detected many times. The chain couples TRBV28 to TRBJ2-2; the D gene could be TRBD1 or TRBD2 (5 bases each). CDR3 size: 16 residues. Germline lookup yields CDR1 MDHEN and CDR2 SYDVKM. Trimming took 3 bases from V and 1 from J, leaving 12 bases between them. The CDR3 reads CASSFPGTENTGELFF. In DNA form, the CDR3 reads TGTGCCAGCAGTTTCCCTGGGACCGAGAACACCGGGGAGCTGTTTTTT.

The chain recombines TRBV18 with TRBJ1-2, with 12 bases matching TRBD1. Germline CDR1 and CDR2: KGHSH and LQKENI. V trimming: 2 bases; J trimming: 6 bases; junction bases outside the gene matches: 4. The CDR3 has 15 residues. The CDR3, as DNA: TGTGCCAGCTCACCAAGGGACAGGGGGCAAGATGGCTACACCTTC. Translation gives CASSPRDRGQDGYTF. Full variable domain (remainder filled in from reference TRBV18 and TRBJ1-2): NAGVMQNPRHLVRRRGQEARLRCSPMKGHSHVYWYRQLPEEGLKFMVYLQKENIIDESGMPKERFSAEFPKEGPSILRIQQVVRGDSAAYFCASSPRDRGQDGYTFGSGTRLTVV.

This clone was detected a few times. The chain employs TRBV10-3 and TRBJ2-6, with 8 bases matching TRBD1. Germline V lookup: CDR1 ENHRY, CDR2 SYGVKD. Trimming took 7 bases from V and 0 from J; bases not matched to a gene: 8. The CDR3 length is 17 residues. The CDR3 here is CAITGGYSSSGANVLTF. The DNA for the CDR3 is TGTGCCATCACAGGGGGCTATTCGAGCTCTGGGGCCAACGTCCTGACTTTC.

This clone was seen many times. The chain is built from TRBV18 and TRBJ1-5; unclear D gene. The CDR3 sequence is 14 residues long. V dropped 6 bases and J dropped 1 base, with 10 bases sitting between them. Germline V gene sequence: CDR1 KGHSH, CDR2 LQKENI. CDR3 sequence: CASSPIDSNQPQHF. As DNA, the CDR3 is TGTGCCAGCTCCCCCATTGACAGCAATCAGCCCCAGCATTTT.

V is TRBV4-2 and J is TRBJ2-2; 13 bases are shared with TRBD2. The CDR3 is made up of 18 amino acids. CDR1 is LGHNA, CDR2 YNFKEQ, per germline. The V segment lost 3 bases and the J segment 3 bases; nucleotides outside the gene matches: 7. CDR3 region: CASSQVGLAGLHTGELFF. In nucleotides, the CDR3 is TGTGCCAGCAGCCAGGTGGGACTAGCGGGATTGCACACCGGGGAGCTGTTTTTT.

The J gene is TRBJ2-7, the V gene TRBV6-2 or TRBV6-3, with 8 bases that match TRBD2. This CDR3 region has 20 residues. The junction had 22 bases not matched to a gene; V was cut back by 5 bases and J by 1 base. The germline gives CDR1 MNHEY, CDR2 SVGEGT. This chain's CDR3 is CASSHLKGGRGSGNSYEQYF. The CDR3 nucleotides read TGTGCCAGCAGTCATTTGAAGGGAGGGAGAGGTAGCGGGAATTCCTACGAGCAGTACTTC.

The J gene is TRBJ2-1, the V gene TRBV20-1, with D maybe TRBD2 (5 bases). This CDR3 is built from 15 residues. The germline gives CDR1 DFQATT, CDR2 SNEGSKA (reference sequence). Trimming cost V 4 bases and J 0 bases, with 13 bases left between them. CDR3 in DNA: TGCAGTGCTAACCGAGCGGAGAGCTCCTACAATGAGCAGTTCTTC. Residues: CSANRAESSYNEQFF.

Judged by abundance, this clone is medium-sized. The genes are TRBV28 and TRBJ2-7; maybe TRBD2 (6 bases). Per germline, CDR1 MDHEN and CDR2 SYDVKM. There are 17 residues in the CDR3. V dropped 4 bases and J dropped 0 bases, with 19 bases sitting between them. CDR3: CASSSPGGATSSYEQYF. The CDR3 bases are TGTGCCAGCAGTTCCCCCGGGGGAGCGACCTCCTCCTACGAGCAGTACTTC.

This clone has more than one count but fewer than ten. The gene calls are TRBV6-1 and TRBJ2-6; 10 nucleotides match TRBD1. The CDR3 is 17 amino acids. Germline trimming cut 10 bases from V and 0 bases from J; bases unmatched to any gene: 9. The germline gives CDR1 MNHNS, CDR2 SASEGT. CDR3 residues: CAIGDRGPYSGANVLTF. The CDR3 nucleotides read TGTGCCATAGGGGACAGGGGACCTTACTCTGGGGCCAACGTCCTGACTTTC.

V usage is TRBV18 and J usage is TRBJ1-2; possibly TRBD1 for D (5 bases). Germline CDR1 is KGHSH and CDR2 is LQKENI. V was shortened by 2 bases and J by 10 bases, with 14 bases between the two germline ends. The CDR3 runs 13 residues. DNA of the CDR3: TGTGCCAGCTCACCATCGGACACCCGGCCCTACACCTTC. This gives the protein CASSPSDTRPYTF.

V usage is TRBV5-5 and J usage is TRBJ1-2; D is unresolved. Looked up from germline, CDR1 is SGHKS and CDR2 is YYEKEE (reference sequence). V was trimmed by 6 bases and J by 1 base, leaving 16 bases between them. CDR3 length: 15 amino acids. CDR3 sequence (DNA): TGTGCCAGCAATCTAATGGGAAGGGATAACTATGGCTACACCTTC. It is translated as CASNLMGRDNYGYTF.

On this clone: Other DNA sequences in the sample encode the same CDR3. This chain joins TRBV7-6 and TRBJ1-2; D may be TRBD1 (6 bases). CDR1 is SGHVS and CDR2 is FNYEAQ in the germline V gene. The CDR3 totals 19 residues. The CDR3 DNA follows: TGTGCTAGTAGCAGAGAGGGAGGCATACAGGGTGATAAGGGCTATGGCTACACCTTC. This codes for CASSREGGIQGDKGYGYTF.

The rearrangement links TRBV20-1 to TRBJ1-2; no clear D. V dropped 5 bases and J dropped 4 bases, with 8 bases sitting between them. Germline CDR1 DFQATT, CDR2 SNEGSKA (reference sequence). This CDR3 has 11 amino acids. CDR3 in DNA: TGCAGTGCTGTCCCCCCCTATGGCTACACCTTC. Translation gives CSAVPPYGYTF.

Sample share makes this clone medium-sized. V usage is TRBV6-1 and J usage is TRBJ2-3; 10 bases align to TRBD2. CDR1 and CDR2 from the germline V gene are MNHNS and SASEGT. Trimming cost V 2 bases and J 4 bases; bases outside gene matches: 0. The CDR3 spans 14 residues. CDR3 residues: CASSELAGADTQYF. Written as DNA, the CDR3 is TGTGCCAGCAGTGAACTAGCGGGAGCAGATACGCAGTATTTT.

This clone was seen only a few times. The gene calls are TRBV6-1 and TRBJ2-7; TRBD1 might be the D (6 bases). Between the trimmed V and J ends, which lost 2 bases and 1 base, there was a span of 15 bases. Germline CDR1 is MNHNS and CDR2 is SASEGT. The CDR3 is 16 amino acids. The CDR3, as DNA: TGTGCCAGCAGTGAAACCCGGACAGCTCCTTCCTACGAGCAGTACTTC. Translated: CASSETRTAPSYEQYF.

By sample fraction, this clone is medium-sized. This chain links TRBV20-1 with TRBJ2-3, with TRBD2 matching over 11 bases. CDR1 is DFQATT, CDR2 SNEGSKA, per germline (reference sequence). V shed 5 bases and J 6 bases; nucleotides not matched to a gene: 7. The CDR3 is 14 residues long. In nucleotides, the CDR3 is TGCAGTGCTTTAGGTAGCGGGGGGGCGGATACGCAGTATTTT. Translating gives CSALGSGGADTQYF.

The chain is built from TRBV6-1 and TRBJ2-5, with D possibly being TRBD1 (6 bases). The V gene's germline CDR1 is MNHNS and CDR2 SASEGT. V lost 5 bases, J lost 2 bases, and 15 bases lay in between. This CDR3 region has 15 residues. CDR3 bases: TGTGCCAGCAGTCCGCTTGGGGGCCCTCAAGAGACCCAGTACTTC. This encodes CASSPLGGPQETQYF.

Within the sample, this clone is medium-sized. The rearrangement uses TRBV10-3 and TRBJ1-5; D might be TRBD1 (5 bases). V lost 4 bases and J lost 5, with 15 bases in between. The CDR3 loop spans 15 amino acids. Germline V lookup: CDR1 ENHRY, CDR2 SYGVKD. CDR3 in DNA: TGTGCCATCAGTGCTCTGGGGGTAGCGGATCAGCCCCAGCATTTT. The encoded protein is CAISALGVADQPQHF.